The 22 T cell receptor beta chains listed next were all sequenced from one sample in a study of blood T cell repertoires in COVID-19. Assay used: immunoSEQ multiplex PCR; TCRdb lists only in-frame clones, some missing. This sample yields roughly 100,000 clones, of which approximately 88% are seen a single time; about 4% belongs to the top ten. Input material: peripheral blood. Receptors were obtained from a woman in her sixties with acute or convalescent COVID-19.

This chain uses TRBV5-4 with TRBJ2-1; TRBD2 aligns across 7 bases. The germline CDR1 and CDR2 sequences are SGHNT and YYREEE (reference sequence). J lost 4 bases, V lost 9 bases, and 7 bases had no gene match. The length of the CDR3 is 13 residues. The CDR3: CATSGEGYNEQFF. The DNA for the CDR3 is TGTGCCACCTCGGGGGAGGGATACAATGAGCAGTTCTTC.

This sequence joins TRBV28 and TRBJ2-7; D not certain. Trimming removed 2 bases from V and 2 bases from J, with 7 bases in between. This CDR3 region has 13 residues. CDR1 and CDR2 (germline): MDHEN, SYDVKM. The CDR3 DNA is TGTGCCAGCAGTTTAGGCAGGACCTACGAGCAGTACTTC. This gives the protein CASSLGRTYEQYF.

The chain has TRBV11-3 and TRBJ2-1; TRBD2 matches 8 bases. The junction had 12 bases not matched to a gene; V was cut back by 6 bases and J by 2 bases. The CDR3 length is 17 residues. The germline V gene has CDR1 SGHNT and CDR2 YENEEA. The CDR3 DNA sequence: TGTGCCAGCAGAGAACGGGGTAGCGGGACAACCTACAATGAGCAGTTCTTC. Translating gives CASRERGSGTTYNEQFF.

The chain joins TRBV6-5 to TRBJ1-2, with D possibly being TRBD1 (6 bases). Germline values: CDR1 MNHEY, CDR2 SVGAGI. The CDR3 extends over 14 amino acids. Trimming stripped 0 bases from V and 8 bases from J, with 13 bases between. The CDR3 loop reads CASSYSFDRSGYTF. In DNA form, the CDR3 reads TGTGCCAGCAGTTACTCGTTTGACAGGAGCGGCTACACCTTC.

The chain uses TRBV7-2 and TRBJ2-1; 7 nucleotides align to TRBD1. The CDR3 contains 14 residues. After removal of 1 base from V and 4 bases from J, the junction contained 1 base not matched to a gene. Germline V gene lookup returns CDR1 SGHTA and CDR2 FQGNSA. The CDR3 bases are TGTGCCAGCAGCTTAGTGGGACAGTACAATGAGCAGTTCTTC. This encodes CASSLVGQYNEQFF.

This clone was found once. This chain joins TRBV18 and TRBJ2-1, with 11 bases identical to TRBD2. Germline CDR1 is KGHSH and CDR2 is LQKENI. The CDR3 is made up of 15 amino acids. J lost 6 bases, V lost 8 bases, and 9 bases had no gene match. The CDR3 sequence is CASQALAGAANEQFF. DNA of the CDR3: TGTGCCAGCCAAGCACTAGCGGGAGCGGCCAATGAGCAGTTCTTC.

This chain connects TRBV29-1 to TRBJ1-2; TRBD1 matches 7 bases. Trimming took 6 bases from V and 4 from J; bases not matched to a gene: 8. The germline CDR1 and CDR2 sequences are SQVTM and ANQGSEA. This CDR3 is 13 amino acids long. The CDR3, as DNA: TGCAGCGTGGGAAACAGGGGCCCCTATGGCTACACCTTC. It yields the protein CSVGNRGPYGYTF. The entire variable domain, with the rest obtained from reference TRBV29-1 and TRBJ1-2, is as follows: SAVISQKPSRDICQRGTSLTIQCQVDSQVTMMFWYRQQPGQSLTLIATANQGSEATYESGFVIDKFPISRPNLTFSTLTVSNMSPEDSSIYLCSVGNRGPYGYTFGSGTRLTVV.

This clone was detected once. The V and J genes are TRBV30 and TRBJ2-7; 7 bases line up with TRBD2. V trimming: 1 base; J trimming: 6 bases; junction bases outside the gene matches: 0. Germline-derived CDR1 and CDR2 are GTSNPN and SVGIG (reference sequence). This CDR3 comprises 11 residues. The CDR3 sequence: CAWSGGGEQYV. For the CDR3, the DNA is TGTGCCTGGAGTGGGGGGGGCGAGCAGTACGTC.

As DNA, the CDR3 is TGTGCCAGCAGCTCACCAGCGAACCTATACACTGAAGCTTTCTTT. It codes for CASSSPANLYTEAFF. V and J are TRBV7-9 and TRBJ1-1; D unclear. The CDR3 length is 15 residues. Germline V CDR1 and CDR2: SEHNR, FQNEAQ (reference sequence). V lost 4 bases, J lost 3 bases, and 15 bases lay in between.

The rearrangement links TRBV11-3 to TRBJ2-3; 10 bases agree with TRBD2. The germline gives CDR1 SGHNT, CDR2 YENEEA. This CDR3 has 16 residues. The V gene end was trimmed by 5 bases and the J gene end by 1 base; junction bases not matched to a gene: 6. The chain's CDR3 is CASSGGLADRTDTQYF. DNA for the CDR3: TGTGCCAGCAGCGGAGGACTAGCGGATCGCACAGATACGCAGTATTTT.

The CDR3 region has the DNA TGTGCCACCCACTGGGGACAGAGGGAAGGCTACACCTTC. This translates into CATHWGQREGYTF. The chain recombines TRBV6-5 with TRBJ1-2; 7 bases are a match to TRBD1. V was pared by 10 bases and J by 8 bases, with 13 bases of the junction left unmatched. CDR1 is MNHEY, CDR2 SVGAGI, per germline. The length of the CDR3 is 13 residues.

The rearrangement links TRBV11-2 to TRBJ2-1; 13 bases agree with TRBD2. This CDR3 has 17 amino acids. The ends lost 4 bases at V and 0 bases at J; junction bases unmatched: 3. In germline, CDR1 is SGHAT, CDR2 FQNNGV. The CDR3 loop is CASSSRTSGSSYNEQFF. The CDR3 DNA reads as TGTGCCAGCAGCTCCCGGACTAGCGGGAGCTCCTACAATGAGCAGTTCTTC.

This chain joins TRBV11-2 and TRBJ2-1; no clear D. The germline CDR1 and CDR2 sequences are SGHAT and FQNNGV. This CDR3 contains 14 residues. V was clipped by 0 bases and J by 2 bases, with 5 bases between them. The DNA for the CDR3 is TGTGCCAGCAGCTTAGATCCAGCCTACAATGAGCAGTTCTTC. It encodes CASSLDPAYNEQFF.

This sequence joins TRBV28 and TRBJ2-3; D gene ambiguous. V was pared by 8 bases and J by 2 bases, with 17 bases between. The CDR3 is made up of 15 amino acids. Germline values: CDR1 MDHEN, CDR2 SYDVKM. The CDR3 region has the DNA TGTGCCAGCCGACCACATCAGGCATACACAGATACGCAGTATTTT. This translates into CASRPHQAYTDTQYF.

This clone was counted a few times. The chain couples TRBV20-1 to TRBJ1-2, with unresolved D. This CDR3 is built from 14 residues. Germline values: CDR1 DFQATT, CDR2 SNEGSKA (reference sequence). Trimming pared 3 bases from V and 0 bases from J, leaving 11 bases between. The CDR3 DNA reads TGCAGTGCTAGTTCGAGAGGTCCTAACTATGGCTACACCTTC. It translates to CSASSRGPNYGYTF.

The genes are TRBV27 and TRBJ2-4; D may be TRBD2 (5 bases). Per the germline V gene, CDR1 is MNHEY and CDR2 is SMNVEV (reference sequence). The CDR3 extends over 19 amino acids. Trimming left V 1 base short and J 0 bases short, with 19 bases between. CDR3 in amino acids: CASSLWSSGDTLAKNIQYF. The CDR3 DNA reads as TGTGCCAGCAGTTTATGGTCCAGCGGAGACACGCTAGCCAAAAACATTCAGTACTTC.

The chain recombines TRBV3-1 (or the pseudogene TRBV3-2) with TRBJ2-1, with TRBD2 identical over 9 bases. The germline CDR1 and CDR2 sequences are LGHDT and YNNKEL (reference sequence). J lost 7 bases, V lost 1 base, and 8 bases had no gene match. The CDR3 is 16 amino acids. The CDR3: CASSQVGLAGSNEQFF. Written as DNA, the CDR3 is TGTGCCAGCAGCCAAGTTGGGCTAGCGGGATCTAATGAGCAGTTCTTC.

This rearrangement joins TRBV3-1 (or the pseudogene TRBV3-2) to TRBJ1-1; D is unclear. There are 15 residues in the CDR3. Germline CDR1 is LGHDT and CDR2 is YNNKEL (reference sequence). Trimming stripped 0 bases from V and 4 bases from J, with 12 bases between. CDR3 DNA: TGTGCCAGCAGCCAAGATCCCGGCCGGGGCACTGAAGCTTTCTTT. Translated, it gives CASSQDPGRGTEAFF.

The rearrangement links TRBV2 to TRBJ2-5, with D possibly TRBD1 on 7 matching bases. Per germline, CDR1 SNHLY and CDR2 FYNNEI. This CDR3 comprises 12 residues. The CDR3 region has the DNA TGTGCTTGGGGGGACAGCCAAGAGACCCAGTACTTC. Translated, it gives CAWGDSQETQYF.

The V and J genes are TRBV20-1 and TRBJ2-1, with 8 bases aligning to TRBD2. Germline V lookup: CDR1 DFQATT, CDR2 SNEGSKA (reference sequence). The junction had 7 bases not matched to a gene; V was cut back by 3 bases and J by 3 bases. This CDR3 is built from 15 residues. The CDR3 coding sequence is TGCAGTGCTAGTATGAGCGGGAGAAACTACAATGAGCAGTTCTTC. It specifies CSASMSGRNYNEQFF.

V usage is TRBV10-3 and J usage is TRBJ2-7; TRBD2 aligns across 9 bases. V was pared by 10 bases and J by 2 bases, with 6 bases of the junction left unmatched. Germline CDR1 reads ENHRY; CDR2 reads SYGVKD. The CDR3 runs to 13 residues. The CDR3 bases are TGTGCCAGCTTAGCGGGAGAAGCCTACGAGCAGTACGTC. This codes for CASLAGEAYEQYV.

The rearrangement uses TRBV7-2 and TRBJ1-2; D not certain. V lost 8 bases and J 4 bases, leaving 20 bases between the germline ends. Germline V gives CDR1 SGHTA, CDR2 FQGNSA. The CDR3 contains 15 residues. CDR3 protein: CASVDGLGRSYGYTF. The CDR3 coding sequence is TGTGCCAGCGTCGATGGACTCGGACGGAGCTATGGCTACACCTTC.